Following are 32 T cell receptor beta chains from one sample sequenced in a study of blood T cell repertoires in COVID-19. Profiled with immunoSEQ multiplex PCR; TCRdb holds only in-frame clones, not every one. Of 200,000 to 250,000 clones in the sample, 82% were seen once. Sequencing was performed on PBMCs or T cells enriched from blood (not recorded which). The receptor source for this set is a woman in her fifties or sixties who had recovered from COVID-19.

The V call is TRBV18, the J call TRBJ1-2; D might be TRBD1 (5 bases). V gave up 1 base and J gave up 4 bases, with 16 bases separating them. The V gene's germline CDR1 is KGHSH and CDR2 LQKENI. The CDR3 has 16 amino acids. The CDR3 protein is CASSPQLARESYGYTF. As DNA, the CDR3 is TGTGCCAGCTCACCACAATTAGCCAGGGAAAGCTATGGCTACACCTTC.

This clone was seen only a few times. The gene calls are TRBV30 and TRBJ1-3; possibly TRBD1 for D (5 bases). Trimming shortened V by 1 base and J by 0 bases, and 7 bases separated the two germline ends. Germline CDR1 and CDR2: GTSNPN and SVGIG (reference sequence). The CDR3 is 14 amino acids. CDR3 DNA sequence: TGTGCCTGGAGTGAAAGGGGCTCTGGAAACACCATATATTTT. This sequence encodes CAWSERGSGNTIYF.

V gene TRBV7-6 combines with J gene TRBJ1-6; TRBD1 aligns across 8 bases. Per the germline V gene, CDR1 is SGHVS and CDR2 is FNYEAQ. The CDR3 extends over 18 amino acids. The J segment lost 9 bases and the V segment lost 3 bases, leaving 16 bases of the junction unmatched. CDR3 sequence: CASSFVPPRQGWGSPLHF. The DNA of the CDR3 is TGTGCCAGCAGCTTTGTACCCCCCAGACAGGGGTGGGGTTCACCCCTCCACTTT.

Here the CDR3 DNA reads TGTGCCAGCAGCTTCGCTAGCGGGAGGGCCGGGGAGCTGTTTTTT. This codes for CASSFASGRAGELFF. The chain recombines TRBV5-6 with TRBJ2-2, with 12 bases identical to TRBD2. The CDR3 loop spans 15 amino acids. CDR1 SGHDT and CDR2 YYEEEE come from the germline V gene. V lost 2 bases, J lost 6 bases, and 2 bases stayed unmatched. Based on the CDR3 plus reference TRBV5-6 and TRBJ2-2, the full variable domain is DAGVTQSPTHLIKTRGQQVTLRCSPKSGHDTVSWYQQALGQGPQFIFQYYEEEERQRGNFPDRFSGHQFPNYSSELNVNALLLGDSALYLCASSFASGRAGELFFGEGSRLTVL.

The rearrangement uses TRBV6-6 and TRBJ1-2; D might be TRBD1 (6 bases). The CDR3 consists of 13 residues. V was clipped by 5 bases and J by 7 bases, with 14 bases between them. CDR1 and CDR2 from the germline V gene are MNHNY and SVGAGI (reference sequence). CDR3 amino acids: CASSPGHPFGYTF. CDR3 DNA: TGTGCCAGCAGTCCGGGACACCCATTTGGCTACACCTTC.

The V call is TRBV7-3, the J call TRBJ2-3; 8 bases are shared with TRBD1. CDR3 length: 17 amino acids. Germline V lookup: CDR1 SGHTA, CDR2 FQGTGA. Trimming at V came to 6 bases and at J to 5 bases, leaving 16 bases not matched to a gene. In DNA form, the CDR3 reads TGTGCCAGCAGTCCCGGGTGGCAGGGGGCGCGAGGAGATACGCAGTATTTT. Translated: CASSPGWQGARGDTQYF.

The chain uses TRBV5-1 and TRBJ2-3; no clear D. CDR1 is SGHRS and CDR2 is YFSETQ in the germline V gene. V lost 2 bases, J lost 5 bases, and 9 bases lay in between. The CDR3 loop spans 13 amino acids. The CDR3, as DNA: TGCGCCAGCAGCTTAGGAGCGCTAGATACGCAGTATTTT. Protein sequence: CASSLGALDTQYF.

V gene TRBV27 combines with J gene TRBJ2-7; tentatively, D is TRBD1 (6 bases). CDR3 length equals 15 residues. The germline gives CDR1 MNHEY, CDR2 SMNVEV (reference sequence). With 2 bases removed from V and 4 bases from J, the gap between germline ends came to 15 bases. In nucleotides, the CDR3 is TGTGCCAGCAGTTTACTTCAGGGGCGCAGGTACGAGCAGTACTTC. Amino acid sequence: CASSLLQGRRYEQYF.

The chain employs TRBV7-3 and TRBJ2-1; D is uncertain. Trimming took 2 bases from V and 0 from J, leaving 11 bases between them. This CDR3 contains 16 residues. Germline V gene lookup returns CDR1 SGHTA and CDR2 FQGTGA. The CDR3 DNA reads TGTGCCAGCAGCTTATATCAGGCCCTCTCCTACAATGAGCAGTTCTTC. Its translation is CASSLYQALSYNEQFF.

The CDR3 bases are TGTGCCAGCAAGACCGCAGGGGGGTGGGAGACCCAGTACTTC. Its translation is CASKTAGGWETQYF. The gene calls are TRBV6-5 and TRBJ2-5; maybe TRBD1 (7 bases). Germline-derived CDR1 and CDR2 are MNHEY and SVGAGI. The CDR3 sequence is 14 residues long. Deletions cut 7 bases from V and 5 bases from J, with 17 bases between.

V gene TRBV11-3 combines with J gene TRBJ1-5, with a tentative D call TRBD1 (6 bases). Trimming left V 5 bases short and J 4 bases short, with 12 bases between. The CDR3 has 14 residues. Germline CDR1 SGHNT, CDR2 YENEEA. Written as DNA, the CDR3 is TGTGCCAGCAGCGCCTGGACAGAAAATCAGCCCCAGCATTTT. It encodes CASSAWTENQPQHF.

This clone was detected only a few times. The rearrangement joins TRBV10-3 to TRBJ1-2; D is possibly TRBD1 (5 bases). The CDR3 covers 12 residues. Germline CDR1 and CDR2: ENHRY and SYGVKD. Trimming took off 7 bases at V and 6 bases at J, with 12 bases between the two ends. Here the CDR3 DNA reads TGTGCCATCATGGCGGGGCTGGATGGCTACACCTTC. Its translation is CAIMAGLDGYTF.

This clone was counted a single time. The CDR3 sequence: CASSARGLRLAGVHYNEQFF. In DNA, the CDR3 is TGTGCCAGCAGCGCCCGTGGGCTTAGACTAGCGGGGGTTCACTACAATGAGCAGTTCTTC. The J gene is TRBJ2-1, the V gene TRBV7-6; 12 nucleotides align to TRBD2. CDR3 length equals 20 residues. CDR1 and CDR2 from the germline V gene are SGHVS and FNYEAQ. The V and J ends lost 5 bases and 3 bases, in that order; junction bases with no gene match: 17.

As regards this clone: At one boundary the junction diverges from the germline segment, which might be a read error. Within the sample, other DNA sequences also encode this same CDR3. The chain couples TRBV12-5 to TRBJ2-1; 9 bases match TRBD1. The CDR3 sequence is 19 residues long. Germline V lookup: CDR1 LGHNT, CDR2 FRNRAP. The CDR3 nucleotides are TGTGCTAGTGGTTTGGTATTATCTTCCTGGGACAGGGAATACAATGAACAGTTCTTC. Translation: CASGLVLSSWDREYNEQFF. The full variable domain, completed using reference TRBV12-5 and TRBJ2-1, is DARVTQTPRHKVTEMGQEVTMRCQPILGHNTVFWYRQTMMQGLELLAYFRNRAPLDDSGMPKDRFSAEMPDATLATLKIQPSEPRDSAVYFCASGLVLSSWDREYNEQFFGPGTRLTVL.

This chain uses TRBV27 with TRBJ2-5; tentative D call: TRBD2 (7 bases). Germline V gives CDR1 MNHEY, CDR2 SMNVEV (reference sequence). CDR3 size: 14 residues. Trimming stripped 3 bases from V and 5 bases from J, with 13 bases between. The CDR3 nucleotides are TGTGCCAGCAGTTTTGGGGGGGCTGGGGAGACCCAGTACTTC. Translated: CASSFGGAGETQYF.

The chain has TRBV19 and TRBJ2-7; D may be TRBD1 (6 bases). V lost 4 bases and J 2 bases, leaving 12 bases between the germline ends. Germline V lookup: CDR1 LNHDA, CDR2 SQIVND (reference sequence). This CDR3 has 14 residues. The CDR3 protein is CASSTGRGPYEQYF. The CDR3 bases are TGTGCCAGTAGTACAGGCAGGGGTCCCTACGAGCAGTACTTC.

This chain joins TRBV6-5 and TRBJ1-2, with 7 nucleotides matching TRBD1. The CDR3 runs to 16 residues. CDR1 is MNHEY and CDR2 is SVGAGI in the germline V gene. V lost 4 bases, J lost 3 bases, and 11 bases stayed unmatched. Here the CDR3 reads CASSSGQTGDDYGYTF. The CDR3 DNA follows: TGTGCCAGCAGTTCGGGACAGACCGGCGATGACTATGGCTACACCTTC.

The gene calls are TRBV7-9 and TRBJ2-1; the match to TRBD2 covers 12 bases. Germline-derived CDR1 and CDR2 are SEHNR and FQNEAQ (reference sequence). The CDR3 spans 18 residues. The junction had 10 bases not matched to a gene; V was cut back by 3 bases and J by 4 bases. The CDR3 protein is CASSLASGGATLYNEQFF. The CDR3 DNA reads TGTGCCAGCAGCTTGGCTAGCGGGGGGGCCACCTTATACAATGAGCAGTTCTTC.

The chain joins TRBV3-1 (or the pseudogene TRBV3-2) to TRBJ1-4; D is perhaps TRBD1 (6 bases). The CDR3 is made up of 15 amino acids. CDR1 and CDR2 from the germline V gene are LGHDT and YNNKEL (reference sequence). V lost 1 base and J 10 bases, leaving 16 bases between the germline ends. CDR3 coding DNA: TGTGCCAGCAGCCAAGGTTTAGAACAGGGACGAAAACTGTTTTTT. Amino acid sequence: CASSQGLEQGRKLFF.

The chain employs TRBV5-1 and TRBJ1-4; D not resolved. The CDR3 loop spans 14 amino acids. Germline V CDR1 and CDR2: SGHRS, YFSETQ. Trimming took off 6 bases at V and 2 bases at J, with 11 bases between the two ends. CDR3 loop: CASKLAFTNEKLFF. CDR3 nucleotides: TGCGCCAGCAAGTTGGCTTTCACTAATGAAAAACTGTTTTTT.

CDR3 loop: CASRFSDSPNYGYTF. CDR3 nucleotide sequence: TGTGCCAGCAGATTCTCGGACTCGCCTAACTATGGCTACACCTTC. This chain connects TRBV4-2 to TRBJ1-2; D not resolved. Trimming took off 6 bases at V and 0 bases at J, with 14 bases between the two ends. Germline values: CDR1 LGHNA, CDR2 YNFKEQ. The CDR3 covers 15 residues.

The chain uses TRBV5-1 and TRBJ2-3; 8 bases map to TRBD1. Germline lookup yields CDR1 SGHRS and CDR2 YFSETQ. The V gene end was trimmed by 4 bases and the J gene end by 6 bases; junction bases not matched to a gene: 7. There are 14 residues in the CDR3. The chain's CDR3 is CASSTGQAEDTQYF. CDR3 DNA: TGCGCCAGCAGCACGGGACAGGCCGAGGATACGCAGTATTTT.

CDR3: CASSPPVLAGDSYTQYF. The CDR3 nucleotides read TGTGCCAGCAGCCCCCCGGTGCTAGCGGGGGACTCATATACGCAGTATTTT. V and J are TRBV7-9 and TRBJ2-3; 10 nucleotides align to TRBD2. The V segment lost 5 bases and the J segment 7 bases; nucleotides outside the gene matches: 15. Germline loops: CDR1 SEHNR, CDR2 FQNEAQ (reference sequence). CDR3 length: 17 residues.

The CDR3 DNA follows: TGTGCCAGTAGTACCCAGGGGCGGCCCTACGAGCAGTACTTC. This codes for CASSTQGRPYEQYF. The chain joins TRBV19 to TRBJ2-7; possible D gene TRBD1, 6 bases. The V end was cut by 4 bases, the J end by 2 bases, with 12 bases between. Germline V lookup: CDR1 LNHDA, CDR2 SQIVND (reference sequence). The CDR3 length is 14 residues. The variable domain in full, with the rest retrieved from reference TRBV19 and TRBJ2-7, is DGGITQSPKYLFRKEGQNVTLSCEQNLNHDAMYWYRQDPGQGLRLIYYSQIVNDFQKGDIAEGYSVSREKKESFPLTVTSAQKNPTAFYLCASSTQGRPYEQYFGPGTRLTVT.

The rearrangement links TRBV5-1 to TRBJ1-2; D call uncertain. The V and J ends lost 0 bases and 2 bases respectively, with 11 bases between them. Germline loops: CDR1 SGHRS, CDR2 YFSETQ. The CDR3 covers 15 residues. CDR3 sequence (DNA): TGCGCCAGCAGCTTGGTGGGTGGCGGGAACTATGGCTACACCTTC. Residues: CASSLVGGGNYGYTF.

This rearrangement joins TRBV7-8 to TRBJ2-3; maybe TRBD2 (5 bases). Germline CDR1 SGHVS, CDR2 FQNEAQ. The CDR3 runs to 15 residues. The V end lost 3 bases, the J end lost 5 bases, and 15 bases lay between the germline ends. The CDR3 sequence: CASSFERSWGDTQYF. DNA of the CDR3: TGTGCCAGCAGCTTTGAGCGGTCCTGGGGAGATACGCAGTATTTT.

V and J are TRBV10-1 and TRBJ1-6; 7 positions match TRBD1. The CDR3 contains 15 residues. The V gene's germline CDR1 is WNHNN and CDR2 SYGVQD (reference sequence). V lost 4 bases, J lost 5 bases, and 5 bases stayed unmatched. The CDR3 bases are TGCGCCAGCAGTGTGGTAGGACAGGATAATTCACCCCTCCACTTT. This sequence encodes CASSVVGQDNSPLHF.

This rearrangement joins TRBV12-5 to TRBJ1-2, with D hard to call. V lost 0 bases and J lost 0, with 11 bases in between. The CDR3 has 16 amino acids. Germline V gene data show CDR1 as LGHNT and CDR2 as FRNRAP. Written as DNA, the CDR3 is TGTGCTAGTGGTTTGGTACGGGAGGTAGCTAACTATGGCTACACCTTC. Translation: CASGLVREVANYGYTF.

The chain has TRBV6-6 and TRBJ1-1, with 8 bases identical to TRBD1. The CDR3 totals 13 residues. The V and J ends lost 8 bases and 5 bases, in that order; junction bases with no gene match: 7. Germline values: CDR1 MNHNY, CDR2 SVGAGI (reference sequence). The CDR3 spells CASSSRGPTEAFF. As DNA, the CDR3 is TGTGCCAGCTCAAGCAGGGGGCCAACTGAAGCTTTCTTT.

This rearrangement joins TRBV6-5 to TRBJ1-2; D unclear. V shed 7 bases and J shed 4 bases, with 10 bases lying between them. This CDR3 spans 12 amino acids. Germline V gene sequence: CDR1 MNHEY, CDR2 SVGAGI. CDR3 amino acids: CASTLVSYGYTF. The CDR3 DNA reads as TGTGCCAGCACATTAGTAAGCTATGGCTACACCTTC.

The gene calls are TRBV5-4 and TRBJ1-4, with 7 bases fitting TRBD1. Germline CDR1 is SGHNT and CDR2 is YYREEE (reference sequence). The ends lost 0 bases at V and 7 bases at J; junction bases unmatched: 6. The length of the CDR3 is 15 residues. Here the CDR3 DNA reads TGTGCCAGCAGCTTGGCGTTAGGGGGCGGTGAAAAACTGTTTTTT. Translated, it gives CASSLALGGGEKLFF.

The V call is TRBV12-5, the J call TRBJ2-3; TRBD1 agrees at 9 bases. V lost 7 bases and J lost 5; bases outside the gene matches: 13. Germline assignment: CDR1 LGHNT and CDR2 FRNRAP. This CDR3 is 16 amino acids long. The chain's CDR3 is CASATGMGQGGDTQYF. Here the CDR3 DNA reads TGTGCTAGTGCCACCGGGATGGGACAGGGCGGAGATACGCAGTATTTT. Full variable domain (remainder filled in from reference TRBV12-5 and TRBJ2-3): DARVTQTPRHKVTEMGQEVTMRCQPILGHNTVFWYRQTMMQGLELLAYFRNRAPLDDSGMPKDRFSAEMPDATLATLKIQPSEPRDSAVYFCASATGMGQGGDTQYFGPGTRLTVL.